The 22 T cell receptor beta chains given below trace back to one sample, sequenced in a study of blood T cell repertoires in COVID-19. Sequencing was performed with immunoSEQ multiplex PCR; in TCRdb, only in-frame clones are kept and a portion is missing. The sample shows approximately 130,000 clones, roughly 79% of them seen only once. The sequenced material came from peripheral blood. All receptors come from a human donor in a cohort sampled during active COVID-19.

The CDR3 loop reads CASSPQGHYGYTF. Here the CDR3 DNA reads TGTGCCAGCTCACCGCAGGGGCACTATGGCTACACCTTC. The chain is built from TRBV18 and TRBJ1-2; D is possibly TRBD1 (6 bases). This CDR3 is built from 13 residues. Trimming removed 3 bases at V and 3 bases at J, with 8 bases between. The V gene's germline CDR1 is KGHSH and CDR2 LQKENI.

This clone was detected only once. The chain joins TRBV28 to TRBJ1-2; TRBD1 might be the D (6 bases). Germline loops: CDR1 MDHEN, CDR2 SYDVKM. The CDR3 length is 18 residues. Trimming cost V 7 bases and J 4 bases, with 28 bases left between them. The CDR3 coding sequence is TGTGCCAGCACCATCTCCCTTAAATTGGGGGCGCTTCCCTATGGCTACACCTTC. Protein sequence: CASTISLKLGALPYGYTF.

The chain combines TRBV27 with TRBJ1-1, with 7 bases identical to TRBD1. The germline V gene encodes CDR1 MNHEY and CDR2 SMNVEV (reference sequence). J was trimmed by 6 bases and V by 6 bases; bases with no gene match: 7. There are 13 residues in the CDR3. The CDR3 DNA follows: TGTGCCAGCAGCGAGACAGGGATCCCTGAAGCTTTCTTT. It translates to CASSETGIPEAFF.

The count of this clone is one. The rearrangement uses TRBV30 and TRBJ2-3; 7 positions agree with TRBD2. V dropped 0 bases and J dropped 0; count of bases not matched to a gene: 9. The CDR3 runs to 17 residues. CDR1 is GTSNPN and CDR2 is SVGIG in the germline V gene (reference sequence). CDR3 sequence reads: CAWSVRGGLFSTDTQYF. The CDR3, as DNA: TGTGCCTGGAGTGTACGCGGGGGTCTTTTTAGCACAGATACGCAGTATTTT.

The rearrangement uses TRBV5-1 and TRBJ2-3, with 13 bases that match TRBD2. CDR1 is SGHRS, CDR2 YFSETQ, per germline. The CDR3 sequence is 15 residues long. After removal of 6 bases from V and 4 bases from J, the junction contained 5 bases not matched to a gene. The CDR3 nucleotides are TGCGCCAGCAACTTAGGGACTAGCGGGGCAGATACGCAGTATTTT. Translation: CASNLGTSGADTQYF.

V gene TRBV5-1 combines with J gene TRBJ2-7, with a possible D match to TRBD1 (6 bases). This CDR3 region has 13 residues. V lost 0 bases to trimming and J lost 7 bases, with 11 bases between them. Germline CDR1 SGHRS, CDR2 YFSETQ. Here the CDR3 reads CASSLAGGTEQYF. The DNA of the CDR3 is TGCGCCAGCAGCTTGGCCGGTGGGACAGAGCAGTACTTC.

This rearrangement joins TRBV4-1 to TRBJ2-4; possible D gene TRBD2, 5 bases. Trimming pared 3 bases from V and 0 bases from J, leaving 27 bases between. This CDR3 contains 21 residues. Germline CDR1 and CDR2: MGHRA and YSYEKL. The CDR3 coding sequence is TGCGCCAGCAGCCAGTCAGAGAACCAAGGACTCCGAGTACTAGCCAAAAACATTCAGTACTTC. It translates to CASSQSENQGLRVLAKNIQYF.

This chain uses TRBV25-1 with TRBJ2-7; TRBD1 is a possible D gene (6 bases). The CDR3 spans 14 residues. Per germline, CDR1 MGHDK and CDR2 SYGVNS. Trimming stripped 0 bases from V and 5 bases from J, with 11 bases between. CDR3 residues: CASSEYAGVDEQYF. Written as DNA, the CDR3 is TGTGCCAGCAGTGAATACGCAGGGGTAGACGAGCAGTACTTC.

The chain joins TRBV5-1 to TRBJ2-2, with TRBD2 matching over 12 bases. The CDR3 is made up of 19 amino acids. Germline lookup yields CDR1 SGHRS and CDR2 YFSETQ. V lost 1 base, J lost 4 bases, and 11 bases stayed unmatched. CDR3 protein: CASSLTTGLAGIPTGELFF. The CDR3, as DNA: TGCGCCAGCAGCTTGACCACCGGACTAGCGGGGATTCCCACCGGGGAGCTGTTTTTT.

The chain couples TRBV28 to TRBJ2-7; 10 bases agree with TRBD2. Germline V gene sequence: CDR1 MDHEN, CDR2 SYDVKM. V shed 2 bases, J shed 13 bases, and the junction held 2 bases outside the gene matches. CDR3 length: 11 amino acids. The chain's CDR3 is CASSLASGSYF. The CDR3 DNA reads as TGTGCCAGCAGTTTAGCTAGCGGGAGTTACTTC.

The chain combines TRBV4-1 with TRBJ2-3, with TRBD2 as a possible D gene (6 bases). CDR3 size: 17 residues. The V and J ends lost 4 bases and 3 bases respectively, with 20 bases between them. Germline-derived CDR1 and CDR2 are MGHRA and YSYEKL. This CDR3 is CASSPPFLAKVTDTQYF. The CDR3, as DNA: TGCGCCAGCAGCCCTCCTTTCCTAGCGAAGGTGACAGATACGCAGTATTTT.

This chain connects TRBV29-1 to TRBJ1-2, with D unresolved. The CDR3 consists of 13 residues. Germline-derived CDR1 and CDR2 are SQVTM and ANQGSEA. V was trimmed by 6 bases and J by 4 bases, leaving 15 bases between them. The CDR3 reads CSVNPAETYGYTF. CDR3 nucleotides: TGCAGCGTAAATCCTGCGGAAACCTATGGCTACACCTTC.

Here the CDR3 reads CASSLDRGLNTEAFF. The CDR3 DNA reads TGCGCCAGCAGCTTGGACAGGGGGCTGAACACTGAAGCTTTCTTT. This chain connects TRBV5-1 to TRBJ1-1; TRBD1 matches at 9 bases. This CDR3 has 15 residues. Trimming at V came to 0 bases and at J to 0 bases, leaving 0 bases not matched to a gene. Germline V CDR1 and CDR2: SGHRS, YFSETQ. The full variable domain, in which reference TRBV5-1 and TRBJ1-1 provide the parts outside the CDR3, is KAGVTQTPRYLIKTRGQQVTLSCSPISGHRSVSWYQQTPGQGLQFLFEYFSETQRNKGNFPGRFSGRQFSNSRSEMNVSTLELGDSALYLCASSLDRGLNTEAFFGQGTRLTVV.

This clone appeared a few times. The chain carries TRBV2 and TRBJ2-3, with 10 bases matching TRBD2. The J segment lost 2 bases and the V segment lost 8 bases, leaving 4 bases of the junction unmatched. The CDR3 contains 14 residues. CDR1 and CDR2 from the germline V gene are SNHLY and FYNNEI. The CDR3 region has the DNA TGTGCCAGCCTCCTAGCGGGGGCCACAGATACGCAGTATTTT. Translation: CASLLAGATDTQYF. Complete variable domain (other parts from reference TRBV2 and TRBJ2-3): EPEVTQTPSHQVTQMGQEVILRCVPISNHLYFYWYRQILGQKVEFLVSFYNNEISEKSEIFDDQFSVERPDGSNFTLKIRSTKLEDSAMYFCASLLAGATDTQYFGPGTRLTVL.

The V gene is TRBV7-9, the J gene TRBJ1-2; TRBD1 matches 10 bases. Per germline, CDR1 SEHNR and CDR2 FQNEAQ (reference sequence). J was trimmed by 4 bases and V by 5 bases; bases with no gene match: 4. CDR3 length: 14 residues. The CDR3 region is CASSATGGSYGYTF. As DNA, the CDR3 is TGTGCCAGCAGCGCGACAGGGGGCAGCTATGGCTACACCTTC.

The J gene is TRBJ2-2, the V gene TRBV6-1; D is perhaps TRBD1 (5 bases). The germline V and J ends were trimmed by 2 bases and 2 bases, with 9 bases remaining between them. Germline values: CDR1 MNHNS, CDR2 SASEGT. The length of the CDR3 is 15 residues. The CDR3 nucleotides read TGTGCCAGCAGTGAACTGACAGATAACACCGGGGAGCTGTTTTTT. Amino acid sequence: CASSELTDNTGELFF.

This clone was counted between two and nine times. The chain links TRBV4-1 to TRBJ2-1, with 9 bases lining up with TRBD2. Per germline, CDR1 MGHRA and CDR2 YSYEKL. The ends lost 4 bases at V and 3 bases at J; junction bases unmatched: 4. The CDR3 has 15 amino acids. In DNA, the CDR3 is TGCGCCAGCAGCCTAGGACTAGCGTACTACAATGAGCAGTTCTTC. Translated, it gives CASSLGLAYYNEQFF.

This chain connects TRBV7-8 to TRBJ1-1, with TRBD1 matching over 7 bases. The CDR3 is 15 residues long. The junction had 10 bases not matched to a gene; V was cut back by 5 bases and J by 4 bases. Per the germline V gene, CDR1 is SGHVS and CDR2 is FQNEAQ. The CDR3 loop is CASSRIRTGSTEAFF. CDR3 in DNA: TGTGCCAGCAGCCGGATTAGGACAGGATCCACTGAAGCTTTCTTT.

This clone turned up a few times. This chain joins TRBV19 and TRBJ2-7; TRBD2 matches 12 bases. The CDR3 spans 14 residues. V dropped 4 bases and J dropped 5; count of bases not matched to a gene: 3. Germline CDR1 is LNHDA and CDR2 is SQIVND (reference sequence). The DNA of the CDR3 is TGTGCCAGTAGTAGGGGACTAGCGGGTGACGAGCAGTACTTC. This gives the protein CASSRGLAGDEQYF.

The rearrangement links TRBV19 to TRBJ2-2, with 7 positions matching TRBD1. The germline V gene encodes CDR1 LNHDA and CDR2 SQIVND (reference sequence). V lost 9 bases, J lost 5 bases, and 6 bases stayed unmatched. The CDR3 has 13 residues. CDR3 sequence reads: CASNPGGTGELFF. CDR3 in DNA: TGTGCCAGCAACCCAGGGGGTACCGGGGAGCTGTTTTTT.

The rearrangement joins TRBV11-2 to TRBJ2-7; D unclear. V lost 1 base, J lost 2 bases, and 12 bases lay in between. The length of the CDR3 is 15 residues. The germline gives CDR1 SGHAT, CDR2 FQNNGV. CDR3 sequence reads: CASSLGSGDTYEQYF. The CDR3 DNA follows: TGTGCCAGCAGCTTAGGTAGTGGTGATACCTACGAGCAGTACTTC.

The chain combines TRBV5-6 with TRBJ1-1; TRBD1 matches 9 bases. This CDR3 contains 14 residues. Germline lookup yields CDR1 SGHDT and CDR2 YYEEEE. V lost 3 bases and J lost 3; bases outside the gene matches: 3. The CDR3 sequence: CASSWDRDYTEAFF. For the CDR3, the DNA is TGTGCCAGCAGCTGGGACAGGGATTACACTGAAGCTTTCTTT.